This T cell receptor beta chain was recovered during a study of Tregs in tolerant kidney transplant recipients. Generated by immunoSEQ multiplex PCR, the TCRdb table keeps only in-frame clones and is missing some. The profile covers 7,000 to 9,000 clones, with approximately 35% appearing a single time and about 5.3% taken by the ten largest. Recipient PBMCs carried a CFSE label and met irradiated graft donor PBMCs for over 5 days before FACS sorting. This clone was found a few times. What it binds is unknown. Trimming pared 5 bases from V and 2 bases from J, leaving 15 bases between. Per the germline V gene, CDR1 is SGHTA and CDR2 is FQGNSA. The CDR3 has 15 amino acids.

This TCR was sampled from a human patient who received a combined kidney and bone marrow transplant. Sequencing was performed on CD8+ T cells from blood cultured with allogeneic cells, taken before the transplant. The rearrangement joins TRBV7-2 to TRBJ1-2, with D maybe TRBD1 (6 bases). CDR3 in amino acids: CASSPPTRGNYGYTF. Here the CDR3 DNA reads TGTGCCAGCAGCCCCCCGACCAGGGGAAACTATGGCTACACCTTC.